This T cell receptor beta chain was found in a study of cytomegalovirus exposure and HLA in healthy donors. Study-level points and caveats: Cytomegalovirus association was assigned to 170 or so TCR beta chains. Compared with the roughly 670-donor mean, an Asian-associated ancestry cluster reportedly had fewer N-insertions, according to a later analysis.

Researchers ran the PCR with 60 Vbeta and 13 Jbeta primers. Sequencing used immunoSEQ multiplex PCR; TCRdb keeps in-frame clones, though not all of them. The sample has about 110,000 clones; over 75% are singletons. Note on this clone: What it binds is unknown.

The germline V gene encodes CDR1 SGHRS and CDR2 YFSETQ. The CDR3 contains 15 residues. Deletions cut 4 bases from V and 3 bases from J, with 15 bases between. Material for sequencing was PBMCs. The sequence derives from a woman aged 18-30 years in good health and CMV-seronegative. V gene TRBV5-1 combines with J gene TRBJ2-3; D unresolved. The DNA for the CDR3 is TGCGCCAGCAGCACCGATAGTTGGGCGACAGATACGCAGTATTTT. Amino acids: CASSTDSWATDTQYF. The entire variable domain, with the rest obtained from reference TRBV5-1 and TRBJ2-3, is as follows: KAGVTQTPRYLIKTRGQQVTLSCSPISGHRSVSWYQQTPGQGLQFLFEYFSETQRNKGNFPGRFSGRQFSNSRSEMNVSTLELGDSALYLCASSTDSWATDTQYFGPGTRLTVL.